One and the same sample provided the 27 T cell receptor beta chains below, sequenced in a study of blood T cell repertoires in COVID-19 (dated by TCRdb to 2019 to 2021). Library method: the immunoSEQ multiplex PCR assay. Imported from immuneACCESS, the table was reduced by TCRdb to in-frame sequences with V and J called. These copies leave out some clones; in studies compared against another copy, an unresolved V gene accounts for under half, and the cause of the remainder is not known. The sample has approximately 250,000 clones on record, roughly 88% of them singletons. The ten largest account for about 5.4% of the sample. The source material was peripheral blood. These TCRs come from a woman older than 75 with COVID-19, enrolled during active disease.

This clone came up once. The rearrangement joins TRBV7-2 to TRBJ1-2; D is possibly TRBD1 (6 bases). There are 13 residues in the CDR3. Trimming took off 4 bases at V and 12 bases at J, with 18 bases between the two ends. The germline V gene has CDR1 SGHTA and CDR2 FQGNSA. The CDR3 sequence: CASSSAGGAGNTF. In DNA form, the CDR3 reads TGTGCCAGCAGCTCGGCCGGGGGGGCAGGGAACACCTTC.

This sequence joins TRBV5-1 and TRBJ2-3; 11 nucleotides agree with TRBD2. The CDR3 totals 17 residues. The V segment lost 2 bases and the J segment 2 bases; nucleotides outside the gene matches: 7. Germline assignment: CDR1 SGHRS and CDR2 YFSETQ. The CDR3 sequence: CASSFQPGLAATDTQYF. The CDR3 DNA is TGCGCCAGCAGCTTTCAACCGGGACTAGCGGCCACAGATACGCAGTATTTT.

The chain carries TRBV5-1 and TRBJ1-4; a possible D gene is TRBD1 (6 bases). The germline V and J ends were trimmed by 5 bases and 4 bases, with 18 bases remaining between them. CDR3 length: 16 residues. The germline V gene has CDR1 SGHRS and CDR2 YFSETQ. Here the CDR3 DNA reads TGCGCCAGCAGGCAAGGTGTGGACAGATATAATGAAAAACTGTTTTTT. Amino acid sequence: CASRQGVDRYNEKLFF.

This chain connects TRBV21-1 to TRBJ2-1; the table gives TRBD1 as D, unverified against the DNA. TRBV21-1 is a known pseudogene. CDR3 size: 14 residues. The CDR3 region is CASSKSQGHNEQFF. The DNA of the CDR3 is TGTGCCAGCAGCAAGAGCCAGGGGCACAATGAGCAGTTCTTC.

The chain has TRBV11-3 and TRBJ2-3; 7 bases agree with TRBD2. The CDR3 has 13 residues. Germline assignment: CDR1 SGHNT and CDR2 YENEEA. Trimming took 2 bases from V and 12 from J; bases not matched to a gene: 8. The CDR3 loop reads CASSLFPAGSQYF. Here the CDR3 DNA reads TGTGCCAGCAGCTTATTTCCAGCGGGGTCACAGTATTTT. Complete variable domain (other parts from reference TRBV11-3 and TRBJ2-3): EAGVVQSPRYKIIEKKQPVAFWCNPISGHNTLYWYLQNLGQGPELLIRYENEEAVDDSQLPKDRFSAERLKGVDSTLKIQPAELGDSAVYLCASSLFPAGSQYFGPGTRLTVL.

This clone has just one count. The chain has TRBV5-4 and TRBJ1-2; 8 nucleotides align to TRBD1. The CDR3 spans 16 residues. Trimming cost V 4 bases and J 4 bases; bases outside gene matches: 12. Germline CDR1 is SGHNT and CDR2 is YYREEE (reference sequence). The CDR3 nucleotides read TGTGCCAGCAGCGAGCTATCAGGACAGGGAGGCTATGGCTACACCTTC. Translated: CASSELSGQGGYGYTF.

This sequence joins TRBV6-5 and TRBJ1-1; 9 bases match TRBD1. After removal of 5 bases from V and 3 bases from J, the junction contained 7 bases not matched to a gene. Germline CDR1 MNHEY, CDR2 SVGAGI. The CDR3 spans 15 residues. The CDR3 DNA is TGTGCCAGCAGTCCACAGGGGGCAAGGGACACTGAAGCTTTCTTT. This translates into CASSPQGARDTEAFF.

The chain employs TRBV28 and TRBJ1-4, with 10 bases that match TRBD1. CDR1 is MDHEN, CDR2 SYDVKM, per germline. V dropped 8 bases and J dropped 9; count of bases not matched to a gene: 9. The CDR3 has 14 residues. In nucleotides, the CDR3 is TGTGCCAGCCATCCCGGGACAGGGGCTAAAAAACTGTTTTTT. This sequence encodes CASHPGTGAKKLFF.

V gene TRBV28 combines with J gene TRBJ1-2; the D is unclear. The CDR3 loop spans 14 amino acids. The germline V gene encodes CDR1 MDHEN and CDR2 SYDVKM. Trimming left V 5 bases short and J 5 bases short, with 15 bases between. The CDR3 nucleotides are TGTGCCAGCAGTATTTACAGAGAACAGTATGGCTACACCTTC. Translated, it gives CASSIYREQYGYTF.

The rearrangement uses TRBV2 and TRBJ1-2; D is unresolved. The germline CDR1 and CDR2 sequences are SNHLY and FYNNEI. V was cut by 6 bases and J by 4 bases, with 9 bases left in between. The CDR3 totals 12 residues. CDR3 nucleotides: TGTGCCAGCAGAGTTGCTACCTATGGCTACACCTTC. As protein: CASRVATYGYTF.

The chain employs TRBV12-3 or TRBV12-4 and TRBJ1-2; D may be TRBD1 (5 bases). Trimming stripped 6 bases from V and 4 bases from J, with 12 bases between. There are 13 residues in the CDR3. In nucleotides, the CDR3 is TGTGCCAGCAGCAATCAGGGCGCCTATGGCTACACCTTC. It translates to CASSNQGAYGYTF.

The gene calls are TRBV19 and TRBJ1-1; possibly TRBD1 for D (6 bases). This CDR3 is built from 15 residues. CDR1 LNHDA and CDR2 SQIVND come from the germline V gene (reference sequence). V lost 6 bases and J 1 base, leaving 15 bases between the germline ends. The DNA for the CDR3 is TGTGCCAGTAGGGGTGGCGGGGGGGCGAACACTGAAGCTTTCTTT. It translates to CASRGGGGANTEAFF. Full variable domain (remainder filled in from reference TRBV19 and TRBJ1-1): DGGITQSPKYLFRKEGQNVTLSCEQNLNHDAMYWYRQDPGQGLRLIYYSQIVNDFQKGDIAEGYSVSREKKESFPLTVTSAQKNPTAFYLCASRGGGGANTEAFFGQGTRLTVV.

J is TRBJ1-5 and V is TRBV19; the match to TRBD1 covers 7 bases. The CDR3 is 15 residues long. Germline CDR1 and CDR2: LNHDA and SQIVND (reference sequence). J was trimmed by 4 bases and V by 4 bases; bases with no gene match: 7. This CDR3 reads CASSTRGQQNQPQHF. In DNA, the CDR3 is TGTGCCAGTAGTACCCGGGGACAGCAGAATCAGCCCCAGCATTTT. Full variable domain (missing parts from reference TRBV19 and TRBJ1-5): DGGITQSPKYLFRKEGQNVTLSCEQNLNHDAMYWYRQDPGQGLRLIYYSQIVNDFQKGDIAEGYSVSREKKESFPLTVTSAQKNPTAFYLCASSTRGQQNQPQHFGDGTRLSIL.

The V call is TRBV2, the J call TRBJ1-5, with D perhaps matching TRBD1 (5 bases). V lost 7 bases, J lost 3 bases, and 10 bases lay in between. CDR3 length: 13 amino acids. Germline CDR1 SNHLY, CDR2 FYNNEI. CDR3: CASKAGLNQPQHF. DNA for the CDR3: TGTGCCAGCAAAGCAGGGCTCAATCAGCCCCAGCATTTT.

This rearrangement joins TRBV3-1 (or the pseudogene TRBV3-2) to TRBJ1-1; TRBD1 is a possible D gene (5 bases). Germline CDR1 LGHDT, CDR2 YNNKEL (reference sequence). This CDR3 is 14 amino acids long. V lost 0 bases, J lost 8 bases, and 13 bases lay in between. The CDR3 spells CASSQEVGQAEAFF. The CDR3 DNA reads TGTGCCAGCAGCCAAGAAGTGGGGCAGGCGGAAGCTTTCTTT.

V is TRBV5-6 and J is TRBJ1-2, with a weak D call TRBD1 (5 bases). Germline values: CDR1 SGHDT, CDR2 YYEEEE. Trimming left V 0 bases short and J 7 bases short, with 13 bases between. The CDR3 spans 14 residues. The CDR3 region is CASSLVGAGGGYTF. The CDR3 DNA is TGTGCCAGCAGCTTGGTAGGGGCTGGCGGTGGCTACACCTTC.

This clone was counted once. V and J are TRBV19 and TRBJ1-6; unclear D gene. V lost 9 bases and J 0 bases, leaving 15 bases between the germline ends. The CDR3 spans 16 residues. Germline V CDR1 and CDR2: LNHDA, SQIVND (reference sequence). Here the CDR3 reads CASPEGKSSYNSPLHF. CDR3 DNA sequence: TGTGCCAGCCCCGAGGGCAAAAGCTCCTATAATTCACCCCTCCACTTT.

The chain joins TRBV5-8 to TRBJ1-2; no firm D call. The CDR3 spans 13 residues. Germline loops: CDR1 SGHTS, CDR2 YDEGEE. The ends were cut back, 2 bases at V and 2 bases at J, with 7 bases in the middle. This CDR3 is CASSLDNNYGYTF. The CDR3 region has the DNA TGTGCCAGCAGCTTAGACAACAACTATGGCTACACCTTC. Looking up the rest from reference TRBV5-8 and TRBJ1-2 gives the full variable domain: EAGVTQSPTHLIKTRGQQATLRCSPISGHTSVYWYQQALGLGLQFLLWYDEGEERNRGNFPPRFSGRQFPNYSSELNVNALELEDSALYLCASSLDNNYGYTFGSGTRLTVV.

The CDR3 DNA sequence: TGTGCCAGCCGGGGGTCTGGAAACACCATATATTTT. Translated: CASRGSGNTIYF. This sequence joins TRBV6-5 and TRBJ1-3; TRBD1 is a possible D gene (5 bases). The CDR3 has 12 residues. The ends were cut back, 8 bases at V and 1 base at J, with 6 bases in the middle. Germline values: CDR1 MNHEY, CDR2 SVGAGI.

V gene TRBV19 combines with J gene TRBJ2-7, with a possible D match to TRBD1 (5 bases). The CDR3 totals 15 residues. V gave up 4 bases and J gave up 2 bases, with 15 bases separating them. CDR1 is LNHDA and CDR2 is SQIVND in the germline V gene (reference sequence). CDR3 loop: CASSRKWQGTYEQYF. Written as DNA, the CDR3 is TGTGCCAGTAGTAGAAAATGGCAGGGAACCTACGAGCAGTACTTC.

The chain recombines TRBV6-4 with TRBJ1-6; 7 nucleotides agree with TRBD1. V trimming: 7 bases; J trimming: 8 bases; junction bases outside the gene matches: 8. The CDR3 extends over 14 amino acids. Germline CDR1 is MRHNA and CDR2 is SNTAGT. The CDR3 sequence is CASTEDRYDSPLHF. The CDR3 nucleotides are TGTGCCAGCACCGAGGACAGGTATGATTCACCCCTCCACTTT.

This chain joins TRBV19 and TRBJ1-5; D is possibly TRBD1 (5 bases). Trimming stripped 10 bases from V and 4 bases from J, with 20 bases between. Germline values: CDR1 LNHDA, CDR2 SQIVND (reference sequence). The CDR3 has 15 residues. CDR3 sequence: CATHRGIPGNQPQHF. The CDR3 DNA reads TGTGCCACCCATCGGGGGATACCTGGTAATCAGCCCCAGCATTTT.

This sequence joins TRBV3-1 (or the pseudogene TRBV3-2) and TRBJ1-3, with D uncertain. Trimming removed 6 bases from V and 0 bases from J, with 9 bases in between. The CDR3 totals 14 residues. Germline V gene data show CDR1 as LGHDT and CDR2 as YNNKEL (reference sequence). CDR3 in amino acids: CASRASSSGNTIYF. The CDR3 bases are TGTGCCAGCAGGGCCAGTTCCTCTGGAAACACCATATATTTT.

The chain combines TRBV5-6 with TRBJ2-5; D possibly corresponds to TRBD1 (6 bases). Germline V gene sequence: CDR1 SGHDT, CDR2 YYEEEE. V lost 5 bases and J 1 base, leaving 18 bases between the germline ends. CDR3 size: 16 residues. The CDR3 coding sequence is TGTGCCAGCAGTTATCGGACAGTTTTCACCCAAGAGACCCAGTACTTC. Translated, it gives CASSYRTVFTQETQYF.

The V and J genes are TRBV5-1 and TRBJ1-4; D unresolved. Germline V lookup: CDR1 SGHRS, CDR2 YFSETQ. This CDR3 has 14 residues. V gave up 3 bases and J gave up 8 bases, with 14 bases separating them. CDR3 DNA: TGCGCCAGCAGCTCGGATGGAGGGAAAGAAAAACTGTTTTTT. Its translation is CASSSDGGKEKLFF. Complete variable domain (other parts from reference TRBV5-1 and TRBJ1-4): KAGVTQTPRYLIKTRGQQVTLSCSPISGHRSVSWYQQTPGQGLQFLFEYFSETQRNKGNFPGRFSGRQFSNSRSEMNVSTLELGDSALYLCASSSDGGKEKLFFGSGTQLSVL.

The chain employs TRBV10-3 and TRBJ2-7, with D possibly being TRBD1 (6 bases). V lost 6 bases and J 2 bases, leaving 17 bases between the germline ends. This CDR3 is 15 amino acids long. Germline V gene lookup returns CDR1 ENHRY and CDR2 SYGVKD. The DNA of the CDR3 is TGTGCCATCAGGCCCGTAGGGCCAGGGGCCTACGAGCAGTACTTC. Its translation: CAIRPVGPGAYEQYF.

This clone occurred once. The genes are TRBV28 and TRBJ1-5; tentatively, D is TRBD1 (6 bases). This CDR3 is 13 amino acids long. V lost 5 bases to trimming and J lost 3 bases, with 8 bases between them. In germline, CDR1 is MDHEN, CDR2 SYDVKM. The CDR3 coding sequence is TGTGCCAGCAGTACAGGGTCCAATCAGCCCCAGCATTTT. Translation gives CASSTGSNQPQHF. Variable domain in full (rest from reference TRBV28 and TRBJ1-5): DVKVTQSSRYLVKRTGEKVFLECVQDMDHENMFWYRQDPGLGLRLIYFSYDVKMKEKGDIPEGYSVSREKKERFSLILESASTNQTSMYLCASSTGSNQPQHFGDGTRLSIL.